Each of the 22 T cell receptor beta chains below was sequenced from the same sample in a study of Ad26.COV2.S vaccination and SARS-CoV-2 variants. The method was immunoSEQ multiplex PCR; TCRdb's version includes in-frame clones alone and lacks a portion of them. The profile shows about 480,000 clones, roughly 87% of them singletons. Treatment given: 15 to 20 received Ad26.COV2.S at low or high dose, single or two shots; 5 received placebo; per-sample allocation not given. On day 63 after the first injection, vaccine and placebo recipients gave samples. The sample here was peripheral blood, taken in a trial of Ad26.COV2.S vaccine versus placebo. All receptors come from a person aged 18-65 years who received the Ad26.COV2.S COVID-19 vaccine or a placebo.

This rearrangement joins TRBV27 to TRBJ2-1; 10 positions match TRBD1. CDR3 length equals 17 residues. J was trimmed by 2 bases and V by 5 bases; bases with no gene match: 9. CDR1 and CDR2 (germline): MNHEY, SMNVEV (reference sequence). DNA of the CDR3: TGTGCCAGCAGTCCCATCGGGACAGGGGAGACCTACAATGAGCAGTTCTTC. Its protein is CASSPIGTGETYNEQFF.

The chain combines TRBV6-6 with TRBJ1-5; D is possibly TRBD1 (6 bases). Germline lookup yields CDR1 MNHNY and CDR2 SVGAGI (reference sequence). The CDR3 length is 16 residues. V gave up 10 bases and J gave up 4 bases, with 23 bases separating them. Here the CDR3 DNA reads TGTGCCACCCACATTGGGGGCTCAGGCACGAATCAGCCCCAGCATTTT. Encoded protein: CATHIGGSGTNQPQHF.

A few counts support this clone. V is TRBV6-6 and J is TRBJ2-2; tentatively, D is TRBD2 (5 bases). The length of the CDR3 is 15 residues. Trimming cost V 6 bases and J 1 base, with 12 bases left between them. The germline CDR1 and CDR2 sequences are MNHNY and SVGAGI (reference sequence). The CDR3 region is CASSPSSGNTGELFF. In DNA, the CDR3 is TGTGCCAGCAGCCCCTCCAGCGGGAACACCGGGGAGCTGTTTTTT.

The chain carries TRBV11-3 and TRBJ1-1, with unresolved D. Trimming cost V 5 bases and J 4 bases, with 17 bases left between them. The length of the CDR3 is 15 residues. Germline V gene sequence: CDR1 SGHNT, CDR2 YENEEA. Here the CDR3 reads CASSLRGTSGTEAFF. CDR3 DNA sequence: TGTGCCAGCAGCCTAAGAGGAACCTCCGGCACTGAAGCTTTCTTT.

The V call is TRBV9, the J call TRBJ2-3; D not resolved. V was cut by 3 bases and J by 9 bases, with 14 bases left in between. This CDR3 contains 13 residues. CDR1 is SGDLS and CDR2 is YYNGEE in the germline V gene. This CDR3 reads CASSEESRGTQYF. CDR3 coding DNA: TGTGCCAGCAGCGAGGAGTCGAGAGGCACGCAGTATTTT.

J is TRBJ2-3 and V is TRBV6-5, with TRBD1 matching 9 bases. Germline V gene lookup returns CDR1 MNHEY and CDR2 SVGAGI. V lost 7 bases and J lost 2; bases outside the gene matches: 7. The CDR3 runs 15 residues. The DNA for the CDR3 is TGTGCCAGCATGGGGGACAGGGTCCCCACAGATACGCAGTATTTT. It specifies CASMGDRVPTDTQYF.

The chain uses TRBV28 and TRBJ2-1; no clear D gene. CDR3 length equals 14 residues. Trimming took off 3 bases at V and 9 bases at J, with 15 bases between the two ends. In germline, CDR1 is MDHEN, CDR2 SYDVKM. The CDR3 protein is CASSFQVSAVEQFF. CDR3 nucleotides: TGTGCCAGCAGTTTTCAAGTGTCGGCCGTTGAGCAGTTCTTC.

The chain combines TRBV6-6 with TRBJ2-7; the match to TRBD2 covers 16 bases. This CDR3 contains 18 residues. With V trimmed by 5 bases and J by 4 bases, 11 bases remained unmatched. Looked up from germline, CDR1 is MNHNY and CDR2 is SVGAGI (reference sequence). The DNA for the CDR3 is TGTGCCAGCAGTCGTAGGGGACTAGCGGGAGGGCCATCGTACGAGCAGTACTTC. Translation: CASSRRGLAGGPSYEQYF.

J is TRBJ2-4 and V is TRBV19, with D tentatively TRBD2 (5 bases). V lost 5 bases and J 3 bases, leaving 14 bases between the germline ends. Germline CDR1 and CDR2: LNHDA and SQIVND (reference sequence). The length of the CDR3 is 15 residues. The CDR3 reads CASSPRPGNKNIQYF. The CDR3, as DNA: TGTGCCAGTAGTCCCCGACCCGGGAACAAAAACATTCAGTACTTC.

In its sample, this clone was seen once. Germline is not matched at one junction end, which may reflect a read error. This chain joins TRBV10-2 and TRBJ1-2, with TRBD1 matching 8 bases. The CDR3 sequence is 16 residues long. Germline V gives CDR1 WSHSY, CDR2 SAAADI. CDR3 coding DNA: TGCGCCACCAGTAATGGGACAGGACCTTCGGGGTATGGCTACACCTTC. It is translated as CATSNGTGPSGYGYTF.

The chain couples TRBV9 to TRBJ2-7, with 13 positions matching TRBD2. CDR1 is SGDLS and CDR2 is YYNGEE in the germline V gene. The CDR3 contains 19 residues. J was trimmed by 0 bases and V by 2 bases; bases with no gene match: 11. CDR3 in DNA: TGTGCCAGCAGCGTTACCATACTAGCGGGAGGGCTCAGCTCCTACGAGCAGTACTTC. It translates to CASSVTILAGGLSSYEQYF.

In this sample, this clone turned up once. The rearrangement uses TRBV19 and TRBJ1-3; TRBD1 agrees at 8 bases. Looked up from germline, CDR1 is LNHDA and CDR2 is SQIVND (reference sequence). The J segment lost 0 bases and the V segment lost 5 bases, leaving 6 bases of the junction unmatched. This CDR3 contains 16 residues. DNA of the CDR3: TGTGCCAGTAGTTATGGGACAGGCAACTCTGGAAACACCATATATTTT. Encoded protein: CASSYGTGNSGNTIYF.

V gene TRBV7-2 combines with J gene TRBJ2-1; TRBD2 is a possible D gene (6 bases). Germline lookup yields CDR1 SGHTA and CDR2 FQGNSA. V gave up 3 bases and J gave up 6 bases, with 15 bases separating them. The CDR3 extends over 15 amino acids. This CDR3 is CASSLGLPGANEQFF. CDR3 coding DNA: TGTGCCAGCAGCTTGGGACTCCCCGGGGCCAATGAGCAGTTCTTC.

This clone was counted a few times. This chain connects TRBV18 to TRBJ2-3; 12 bases are a match to TRBD1. The junction had 4 bases not matched to a gene; V was cut back by 3 bases and J by 6 bases. Germline V lookup: CDR1 KGHSH, CDR2 LQKENI. This CDR3 has 15 residues. The chain's CDR3 is CASSPGTGGVDTQYF. The CDR3 region has the DNA TGTGCCAGCTCACCCGGGACAGGGGGCGTGGATACGCAGTATTTT.

This clone occurred once. The rearrangement uses TRBV3-1 (or the pseudogene TRBV3-2) and TRBJ1-2, with D possibly being TRBD1 (6 bases). V was clipped by 1 base and J by 7 bases, with 16 bases between them. Per germline, CDR1 LGHDT and CDR2 YNNKEL (reference sequence). The CDR3 sequence is 15 residues long. The CDR3 DNA follows: TGTGCCAGCAGCCAAGGGACAGTTGCCAATTCTGGCTACACCTTC. As protein: CASSQGTVANSGYTF.

This chain links TRBV9 with TRBJ2-5, with D possibly TRBD2 on 5 matching bases. The CDR3 sequence is 14 residues long. Trimming took 0 bases from V and 5 from J, leaving 11 bases between them. Germline V lookup: CDR1 SGDLS, CDR2 YYNGEE. The CDR3 reads CASSVVWTGETQYF. The CDR3, as DNA: TGTGCCAGCAGCGTAGTCTGGACGGGGGAGACCCAGTACTTC. Based on the CDR3 plus reference TRBV9 and TRBJ2-5, the full variable domain is DSGVTQTPKHLITATGQRVTLRCSPRSGDLSVYWYQQSLDQGLQFLIQYYNGEERAKGNILERFSAQQFPDLHSELNLSSLELGDSALYFCASSVVWTGETQYFGPGTRLLVL.

The chain combines TRBV28 with TRBJ1-5; D not resolved. V was pared by 3 bases and J by 6 bases, with 18 bases between. Germline V gene lookup returns CDR1 MDHEN and CDR2 SYDVKM. The CDR3 totals 16 residues. Here the CDR3 DNA reads TGTGCCAGCAGTTTGGGTTGGGGAAGTAGCGTTCAGCCCCAGCATTTT. This gives the protein CASSLGWGSSVQPQHF.

The chain employs TRBV2 and TRBJ2-6, with a possible D match to TRBD2 (6 bases). The CDR3 covers 16 residues. Deletions cut 0 bases from V and 2 bases from J, with 8 bases between. Per germline, CDR1 SNHLY and CDR2 FYNNEI. This CDR3 is CASSEASGAGANVLTF. CDR3 in DNA: TGTGCCAGCAGTGAAGCGTCGGGAGCTGGGGCCAACGTCCTGACTTTC.

V and J are TRBV28 and TRBJ2-1; tentatively, D is TRBD1 (5 bases). Germline V gives CDR1 MDHEN, CDR2 SYDVKM. V lost 3 bases and J 6 bases, leaving 9 bases between the germline ends. The CDR3 extends over 13 amino acids. The CDR3 bases are TGTGCCAGCAGTTTTGGGGCCCTCAATGAGCAGTTCTTC. This sequence encodes CASSFGALNEQFF.

The gene calls are TRBV7-2 and TRBJ2-7; D is perhaps TRBD2 (5 bases). Trimming took off 5 bases at V and 9 bases at J, with 23 bases between the two ends. Germline CDR1 SGHTA, CDR2 FQGNSA. The CDR3 runs 15 residues. CDR3 sequence reads: CASSPMVGINRGQYF. As DNA, the CDR3 is TGTGCCAGCAGCCCAATGGTGGGTATTAACCGGGGGCAGTACTTC.

The table lists this clone with a few counts. The identical CDR3 is also encoded by other nucleotide sequences in the sample. The chain is built from TRBV12-3 or TRBV12-4 and TRBJ2-5; a possible D gene is TRBD2 (5 bases). Trimming cost V 4 bases and J 5 bases, with 5 bases left between them. This CDR3 comprises 11 residues. CDR3 DNA sequence: TGTGCCAGCAGTTCGGGGGAGACCCAGTACTTC. It encodes CASSSGETQYF.

The sample holds one count of this clone. The V and J genes are TRBV18 and TRBJ2-7, with D unresolved. Trimming took 2 bases from V and 9 from J, leaving 8 bases between them. The CDR3 is made up of 11 amino acids. The germline CDR1 and CDR2 sequences are KGHSH and LQKENI. The CDR3 spells CASSPGNWQYF. The CDR3 DNA sequence: TGTGCCAGCTCACCAGGAAATTGGCAGTACTTC.